The source of this TCR beta chain is a study of CD8+CD57+ T cells in acquired aplastic anemia (dated by TCRdb to 2016 to 2018). Turning to the overall study: DNA extracted from sorted CD4+ and CD8+ cells had a mean of roughly 3.4 ug, with a range of roughly 0.18 to 27.4 ug. For healthy donor samples, the average read count was about 10.8 million for CD4+ cells and around 12 million for CD8+ cells. General study outcomes and caveats: Around 27 CD8+ CDR3 sequences were shared between patients and controls but appeared highly expressed in patients and within their immunodominant clones. No significant difference in CD8+ Simpson's diversity was found between patients and healthy controls (P=0.060).

Notes on this clonotype: Its antigen is not yet known. Per-base quality was not reported, and no clone a single base away is much larger than it.

In this study, sorted CD4+ and CD8+ T cells from the blood of healthy subjects and of severe aplastic anemia patients had their TCR repertoires deep-sequenced. Ficoll-Paque density gradient centrifugation was used to isolate peripheral blood mononuclear cells. Before DNA extraction, CD4+ and CD8+ T cells were sorted with FACS or magnetic beads. Reading the germline V gene gives CDR1 MNHEY and CDR2 SVGEGT. The germline V and J ends show losses of 2 bases and 2 bases respectively, and no gene match explains 2 bases of the junction. The CDR3 contains 14 residues, cysteine and phenylalanine counted. CDR3 DNA is the only sequence kept; it has 42 bases, read in frame from the first base. Genomic DNA was used as template for profiling of TCR beta VDJ combinations and CDR3 sequences. An Illumina HiSeq 2000 was the platform used for TCR repertoire sequencing. The original methods were these. TRBV/TRBJ rearrangement plots, CDR3 size and DJ length profiles, and Simpson's diversity index were used to evaluate the repertoires. The most abundant DNA sequence in the deep sequencing data was defined as the immunodominant clone. CDR3 amino acid sequences were checked for sharing between subjects and were compared against published repertoires and the VDJdb database. TCRdb reran the public reads through fastp at Q25 and MiXCR, keeping productive beta chains. All rows with the same CDR3 protein become a single entry with the most common DNA and genes. TCRdb, not the authors, supplied the V and J calls. The sample data list about 110,000 distinct CDR3 sequences, and 50% to 65% of these were observed just once. The top ten clonotypes cover 25% to 35% of the sample.

The chain is encoded by TRBV6-2 or TRBV6-3 joined to TRBJ2-7; the junction holds 8 bases that match TRBD2. This receptor was identified in a human donor in good health, serving as a control. Source material: sorted CD4+, CD8+, or CD8+CD57+ T cells (not recorded which) from PBMCs. The bases are TGTGCCAGCAGTTACGCGGGGGGCGCCTACGAGCAGTACTTC. This codes for CASSYAGGAYEQYF.